These T cell receptor beta chains were read from a single sample in a study of cytomegalovirus exposure and HLA in healthy donors. Sequenced by immunoSEQ multiplex PCR; TCRdb stores in-frame clones only, minus some. Found here are 98,000 or so clones, approximately 85% of them singletons; the top ten hold about 3%. The sequenced sample was PBMCs. The receptors were gathered from a young woman in good health and CMV-seronegative. Each CDR3 is given with its conserved first and last residue. D genes are given only for firm matches. The size of a clone is reported for some rows only, either as once, few or many, or as a class for expanded clones.

J,size,D,V,DNA,CDR3
TRBJ1-6,-,-,TRBV2,TGTGCCAGCAGAGACAGTGACTATAATTCACCCCTCCACTTT,CASRDSDYNSPLHF
TRBJ2-5,-,-,TRBV2,TGTGCCAGCAGTGAGCAGGGTGGAGAGACCCAGTACTTC,CASSEQGGETQYF
TRBJ2-2,-,-,TRBV10-1,TGCGCCAGCAGCTCAGGGGGGACCGGGGAGCTGTTTTTT,CASSSGGTGELFF
TRBJ2-5,-,TRBD2,TRBV5-4,TGTGCCAGCAGCTTACTGGTAGCGGGGCGGGAGACCCAGTACTTC,CASSLLVAGRETQYF
TRBJ1-6,-,-,TRBV28,TGTGCCAGCAGTTTAAGCGGTGGGCATTCACCCCTCCACTTT,CASSLSGGHSPLHF
TRBJ2-7,once,TRBD2,TRBV2,TGTGCCAGCAGCGGGACTAGCGGGTCTTCCTACGAGCAGTACTTC,CASSGTSGSSYEQYF
TRBJ2-7,-,TRBD2,TRBV2,TGTGCCAGCAGTGAGTTGCTAGCGGACTACGAGCAGTACTTC,CASSELLADYEQYF
TRBJ1-1,-,-,TRBV14,TGTGCCAGCAGCTCCCTTATGAACACTGAAGCTTTCTTT,CASSSLMNTEAFF
TRBJ1-2,-,TRBD1,TRBV5-4,TGTGCCAGCAGCGAGGACAGGGGAGGCTACACCTTC,CASSEDRGGYTF
TRBJ2-3,-,TRBD2,TRBV10-1,TGCGCCAGCAGCCGATCTAGCGGGGTTGATACGCAGTATTTT,CASSRSSGVDTQYF
TRBJ2-5,-,TRBD1,TRBV7-8,TGTGCCAGCAGCTCCTACTACATTCCGAGGCCGGACAGGGGTGGAGAGACCCAGTACTTC,CASSSYYIPRPDRGGETQYF
TRBJ1-2,-,TRBD1,TRBV27,TGTGCCAGCAGCCCAGGACAGGGGGCTTGGAATGGCTACACCTTC,CASSPGQGAWNGYTF
TRBJ2-5,-,TRBD2,TRBV11-2,TGTGCCAGCAGAAGAGGACTAGCGGGGGGGGCCCTGACTCAAGAGACCCAGTACTTC,CASRRGLAGGALTQETQYF
TRBJ2-3,-,TRBD2,TRBV28,TGTGCCAGTTTCGAGCGGGGGGGCGGAAATACGCAGTATTTT,CASFERGGGNTQYF
TRBJ1-2,-,TRBD1,TRBV6-6,TGTGCCAGCAGTTACTCCCAGACAGGGGATGGCTACACCTTC,CASSYSQTGDGYTF
TRBJ1-6,-,TRBD1,TRBV28,TGTGCCAGCAGTCGGGACAGGTATTCACCCCTCCACTTT,CASSRDRYSPLHF